This T cell receptor beta chain was observed in a study of T cells in Graves' hyperthyroidism and ophthalmopathy. Amplification yielded TCR beta CDR3 regions, with RNA transcripts as the source. The HTBI primer set was used in a first-round RT-PCR of the TCR CDR3. TCRdb redid the calling of the multiplex PCR reads with MiXCR, one entry per CDR3 protein. The repertoire holds about half a million distinct CDR3 sequences, with just under 20% as singletons. Individuals with ophthalmopathy presented a Clinical Activity Score of at least 3, a NOSPECS grade of at least 4 and a duration under 3 months. This clonotype was observed at least ten times. The sample was blood. The TCR was taken from a man aged 35 to 55 with Graves' ophthalmopathy.

The DNA for the CDR3 is TGCAGTGCTCCACAGGGTGACGAGCAGTACTTC. Translating it yields CSAPQGDEQYF. V usage is TRBV20-1 and J usage is TRBJ2-7; TRBD1 might be the D (6 bases). The V and J ends lost 5 bases and 5 bases respectively, with 10 bases between them. This CDR3 region has 11 residues. Germline assignment: CDR1 DFQATT and CDR2 SNEGSKA (reference sequence).